This T cell receptor beta chain is drawn from a study of T cell responses to AZD1222 COVID-19 vaccine. Findings and caveats of the study: Rises in breadth and depth of Spike-specific TCRs came after two AZD1222 doses. Reportedly, nearly half of unique spike TCRs recognized epitopes outside B.1.351/B.1.1.7 mutations. Regions 160-218 and 743-854 held dominance among vaccine-associated CD4 TCRs, which spanned spike. Recipients of AZD1222 seropositive at baseline numbered only 6 or 7.

The sample holds one count of this clone. Its antigen is not identified. Only in-frame clones appear in the TCRdb table, and some are missing; sequencing was by immunoSEQ multiplex PCR. This table holds approximately 100,000 clones, approximately 96% found once. The CDR3 extends over 14 amino acids. Trimming removed 5 bases from V and 1 base from J; junction bases left unmatched: 4. Germline CDR1 reads MNHEY; CDR2 reads SVGAGI. The specimen was peripheral blood, collected on day 0 of AZD1222 vaccination. The rearrangement links TRBV6-5 to TRBJ1-2; the match to TRBD1 covers 7 bases. The origin of this receptor is an adult in good health. CDR3 sequence (DNA): TGTGCCAGCAGTCCGACAGGGAGTAACTATGGCTACACCTTC. As protein: CASSPTGSNYGYTF.